The sequence of this T cell receptor (beta chain) was determined in a study of blood T cell repertoires in COVID-19. This clone occurred once. Germline V gene lookup returns CDR1 MGHDK and CDR2 SYGVNS. After removal of 3 bases from V and 10 bases from J, the junction contained 8 bases not matched to a gene. The CDR3 totals 14 residues. The protocol was immunoSEQ multiplex PCR, while the TCRdb copy is restricted to in-frame clones and leaves out a portion. The data contain about 210,000 clones, roughly 89% of them singletons. This rearrangement joins TRBV25-1 to TRBJ2-5, with 10 nucleotides matching TRBD1. Material: PBMCs or T cells enriched from blood (not recorded which). The receptor was isolated from a man aged 18 to 30 with acute COVID-19. Written as DNA, the CDR3 is TGTGCCAGCAGTGACCGGGACAGGGGATACGGCCAGTACTTC. Translation: CASSDRDRGYGQYF.